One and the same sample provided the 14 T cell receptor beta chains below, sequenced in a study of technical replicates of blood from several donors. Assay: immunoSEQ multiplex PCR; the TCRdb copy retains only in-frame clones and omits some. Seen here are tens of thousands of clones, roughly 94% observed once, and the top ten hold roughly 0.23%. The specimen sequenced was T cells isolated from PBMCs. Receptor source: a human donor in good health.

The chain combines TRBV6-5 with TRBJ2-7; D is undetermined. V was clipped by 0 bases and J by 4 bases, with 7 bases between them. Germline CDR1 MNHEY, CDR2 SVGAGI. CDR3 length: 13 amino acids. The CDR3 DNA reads TGTGCCAGCAGTTACTCATATCGGTACGAGCAGTACTTC. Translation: CASSYSYRYEQYF.

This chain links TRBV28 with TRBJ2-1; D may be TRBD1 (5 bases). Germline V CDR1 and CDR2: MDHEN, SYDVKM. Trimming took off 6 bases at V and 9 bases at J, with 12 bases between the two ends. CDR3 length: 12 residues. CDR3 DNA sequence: TGTGCCAGCAGAAGGGGCCGCGGTGAGCAGTTCTTC. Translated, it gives CASRRGRGEQFF.

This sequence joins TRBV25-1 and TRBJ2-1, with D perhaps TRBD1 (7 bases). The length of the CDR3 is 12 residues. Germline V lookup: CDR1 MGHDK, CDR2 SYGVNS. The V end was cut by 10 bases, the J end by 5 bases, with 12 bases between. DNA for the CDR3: TGTGCCATACAGGGGAGGAACAATGAGCAGTTCTTC. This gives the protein CAIQGRNNEQFF.

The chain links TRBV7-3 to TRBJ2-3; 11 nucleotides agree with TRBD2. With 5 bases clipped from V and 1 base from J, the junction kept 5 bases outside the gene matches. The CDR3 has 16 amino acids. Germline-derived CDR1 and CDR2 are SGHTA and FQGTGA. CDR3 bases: TGTGCCAGCAGCCCGAGACTAGCGGGGCGCACAGATACGCAGTATTTT. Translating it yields CASSPRLAGRTDTQYF.

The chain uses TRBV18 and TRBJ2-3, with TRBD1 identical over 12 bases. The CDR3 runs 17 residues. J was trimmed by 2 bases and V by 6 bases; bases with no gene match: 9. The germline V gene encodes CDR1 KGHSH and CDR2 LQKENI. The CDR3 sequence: CASSRLPGQGATDTQYF. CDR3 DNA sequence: TGTGCCAGCTCTCGGCTGCCGGGACAGGGGGCCACAGATACGCAGTATTTT.

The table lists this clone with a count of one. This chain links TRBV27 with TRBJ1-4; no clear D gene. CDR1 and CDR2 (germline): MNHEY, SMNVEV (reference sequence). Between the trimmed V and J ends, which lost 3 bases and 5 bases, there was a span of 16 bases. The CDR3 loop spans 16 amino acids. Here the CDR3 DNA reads TGTGCCAGCAGTTTCCGACCGGGATTAGAGAATGAAAAACTGTTTTTT. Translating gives CASSFRPGLENEKLFF.

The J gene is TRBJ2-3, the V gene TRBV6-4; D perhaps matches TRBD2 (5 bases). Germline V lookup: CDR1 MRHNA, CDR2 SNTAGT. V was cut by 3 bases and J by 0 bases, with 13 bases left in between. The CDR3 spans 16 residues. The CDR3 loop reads CASSERDGSSTDTQYF. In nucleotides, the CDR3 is TGTGCCAGCAGTGAGAGGGATGGGTCGAGCACAGATACGCAGTATTTT.

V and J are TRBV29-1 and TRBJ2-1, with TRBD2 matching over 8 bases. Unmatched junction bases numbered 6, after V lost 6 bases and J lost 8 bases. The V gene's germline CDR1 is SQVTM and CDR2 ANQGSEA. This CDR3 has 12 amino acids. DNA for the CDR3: TGCAGCGTCGCAAGCGGGAGCTATGAGCAGTTCTTC. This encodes CSVASGSYEQFF.

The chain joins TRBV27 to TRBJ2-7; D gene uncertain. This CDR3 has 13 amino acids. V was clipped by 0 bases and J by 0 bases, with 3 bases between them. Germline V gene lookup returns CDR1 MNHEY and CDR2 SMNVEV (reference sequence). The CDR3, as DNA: TGTGCCAGCAGTTTATCCGGCTCCTACGAGCAGTACTTC. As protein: CASSLSGSYEQYF.

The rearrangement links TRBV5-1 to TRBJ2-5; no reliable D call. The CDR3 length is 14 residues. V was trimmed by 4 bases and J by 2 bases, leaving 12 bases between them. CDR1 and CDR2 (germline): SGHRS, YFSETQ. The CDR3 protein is CASSPAVAQETQYF. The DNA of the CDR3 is TGCGCCAGCAGCCCGGCGGTAGCACAAGAGACCCAGTACTTC.

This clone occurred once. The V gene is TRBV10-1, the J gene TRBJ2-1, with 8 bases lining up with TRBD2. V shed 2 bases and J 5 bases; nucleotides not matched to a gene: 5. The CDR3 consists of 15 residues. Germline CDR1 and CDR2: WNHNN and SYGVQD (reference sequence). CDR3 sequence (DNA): TGCGCCAGCAGTGAGATAATAGCGGGGAACAATGAGCAGTTCTTC. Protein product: CASSEIIAGNNEQFF.

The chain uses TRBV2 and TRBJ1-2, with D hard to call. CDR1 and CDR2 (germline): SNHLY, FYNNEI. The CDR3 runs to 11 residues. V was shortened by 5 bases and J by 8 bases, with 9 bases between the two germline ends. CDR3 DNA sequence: TGTGCCAGCAGTCCGCGGGTAGGCTACACCTTC. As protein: CASSPRVGYTF. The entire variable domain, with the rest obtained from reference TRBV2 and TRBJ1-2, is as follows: EPEVTQTPSHQVTQMGQEVILRCVPISNHLYFYWYRQILGQKVEFLVSFYNNEISEKSEIFDDQFSVERPDGSNFTLKIRSTKLEDSAMYFCASSPRVGYTFGSGTRLTVV.

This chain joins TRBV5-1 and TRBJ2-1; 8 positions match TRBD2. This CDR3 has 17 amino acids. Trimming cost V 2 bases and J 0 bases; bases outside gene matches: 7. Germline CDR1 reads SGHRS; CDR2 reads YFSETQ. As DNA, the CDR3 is TGCGCCAGCAGCTTAACTAGCGGAGGACTCTCCTACAATGAGCAGTTCTTC. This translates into CASSLTSGGLSYNEQFF.

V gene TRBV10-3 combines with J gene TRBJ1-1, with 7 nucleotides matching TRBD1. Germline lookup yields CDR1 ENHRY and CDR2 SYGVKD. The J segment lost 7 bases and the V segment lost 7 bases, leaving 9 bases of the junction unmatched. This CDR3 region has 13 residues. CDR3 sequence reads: CAINGGGEVEAFF. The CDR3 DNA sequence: TGTGCCATCAACGGAGGGGGCGAAGTTGAAGCTTTCTTT.